The clone carrying this T cell receptor (delta chain) counts as large. The same CDR3 can be traced to other DNA sequences in this sample. TCRdb re-called the reads via CATT. The table lists 6,000 to 7,000 delta-chain clones, about 2.1% of them singletons. This specimen belongs to a study of gamma-delta chains in newborns, infants, children. At the level of the study: Polyclonal expansion of innate γδ T cells after birth follows microbial exposure.

Unmatched junction bases numbered 2, after V lost 3 bases and J lost 5 bases. The CDR3 consists of 14 residues. Germline loops: CDR1 GEAIGNYY, CDR2 EKD. Source material: blood. This sequence joins TRDV2 and TRDJ2, with 10 bases lining up with TRDD3. This receptor was identified in a child who was a newborn, infant or young child, either healthy, febrile or measles-vaccinated (not recorded which). The CDR3 DNA sequence: TGTGCCTGTGACCTACTGGGGGATACAGCACAACTCTTCTTT. Its protein product is CACDLLGDTAQLFF.